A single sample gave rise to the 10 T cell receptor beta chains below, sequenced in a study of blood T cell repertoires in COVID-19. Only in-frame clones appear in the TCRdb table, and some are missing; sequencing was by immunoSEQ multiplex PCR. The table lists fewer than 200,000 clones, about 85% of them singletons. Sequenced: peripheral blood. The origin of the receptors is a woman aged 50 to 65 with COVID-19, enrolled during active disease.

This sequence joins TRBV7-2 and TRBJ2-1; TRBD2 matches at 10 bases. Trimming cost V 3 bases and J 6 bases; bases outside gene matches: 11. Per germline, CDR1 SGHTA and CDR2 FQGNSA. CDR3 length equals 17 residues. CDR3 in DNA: TGTGCCAGCAGCTTGGTAGGACTAGCGGCTAAGGGCAATGAGCAGTTCTTC. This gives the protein CASSLVGLAAKGNEQFF.

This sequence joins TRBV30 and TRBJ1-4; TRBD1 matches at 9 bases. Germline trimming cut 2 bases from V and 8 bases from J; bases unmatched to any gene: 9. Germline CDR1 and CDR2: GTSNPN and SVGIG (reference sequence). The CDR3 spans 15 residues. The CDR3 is CAWSNDRGIGEKLFF. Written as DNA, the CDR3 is TGTGCCTGGAGTAACGACAGGGGGATCGGGGAAAAACTGTTTTTT.

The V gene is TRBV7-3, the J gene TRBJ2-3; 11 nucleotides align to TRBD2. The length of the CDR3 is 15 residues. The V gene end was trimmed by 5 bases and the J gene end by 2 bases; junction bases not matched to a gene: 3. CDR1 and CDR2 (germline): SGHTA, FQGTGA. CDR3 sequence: CASSQTSGVTDTQYF. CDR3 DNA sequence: TGTGCCAGCAGCCAGACTAGCGGGGTCACAGATACGCAGTATTTT.

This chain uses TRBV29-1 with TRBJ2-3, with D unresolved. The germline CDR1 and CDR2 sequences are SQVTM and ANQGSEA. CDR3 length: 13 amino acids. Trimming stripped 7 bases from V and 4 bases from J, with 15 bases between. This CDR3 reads CSAATGPADTQYF. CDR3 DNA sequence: TGCAGCGCCGCGACTGGCCCCGCAGATACGCAGTATTTT.

CDR3 protein: CASSSGASDLYGYTF. The CDR3 nucleotides are TGCGCCAGCAGCTCGGGAGCTTCCGACCTCTATGGCTACACCTTC. The rearrangement uses TRBV5-1 and TRBJ1-2; D unclear. CDR1 is SGHRS, CDR2 YFSETQ, per germline. Trimming removed 3 bases at V and 4 bases at J, with 16 bases between. The length of the CDR3 is 15 residues.

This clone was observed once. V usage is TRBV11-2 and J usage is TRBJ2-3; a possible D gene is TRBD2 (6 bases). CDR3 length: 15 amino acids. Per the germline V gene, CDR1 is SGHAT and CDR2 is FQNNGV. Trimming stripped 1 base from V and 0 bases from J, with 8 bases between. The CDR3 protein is CASSLGGTSTDTQYF. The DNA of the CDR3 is TGTGCCAGCAGCTTAGGTGGGACTAGCACAGATACGCAGTATTTT. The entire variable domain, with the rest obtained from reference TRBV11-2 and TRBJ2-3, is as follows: EAGVAQSPRYKIIEKRQSVAFWCNPISGHATLYWYQQILGQGPKLLIQFQNNGVVDDSQLPKDRFSAERLKGVDSTLKIQPAKLEDSAVYLCASSLGGTSTDTQYFGPGTRLTVL.

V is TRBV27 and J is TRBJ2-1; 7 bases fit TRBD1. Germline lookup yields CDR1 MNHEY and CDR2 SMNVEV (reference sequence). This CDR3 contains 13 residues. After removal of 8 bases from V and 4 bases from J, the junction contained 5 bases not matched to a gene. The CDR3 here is CASGQVWYNEQFF. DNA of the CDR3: TGTGCCAGCGGACAGGTGTGGTACAATGAGCAGTTCTTC.

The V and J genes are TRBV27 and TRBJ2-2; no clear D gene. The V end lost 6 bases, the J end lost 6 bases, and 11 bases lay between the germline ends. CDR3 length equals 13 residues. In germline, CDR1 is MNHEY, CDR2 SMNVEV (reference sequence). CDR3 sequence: CASSHHRAGELFF. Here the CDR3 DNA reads TGTGCCAGCAGCCACCATCGGGCCGGGGAGCTGTTTTTT.

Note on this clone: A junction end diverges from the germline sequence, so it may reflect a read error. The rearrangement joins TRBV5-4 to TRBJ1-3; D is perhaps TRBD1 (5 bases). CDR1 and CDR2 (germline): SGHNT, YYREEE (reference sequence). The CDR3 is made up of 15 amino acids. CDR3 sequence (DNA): TGTGCCAGCAGCTCCATGACAGTGTCTGAAAACACCATATATTTT. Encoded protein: CASSSMTVSENTIYF.

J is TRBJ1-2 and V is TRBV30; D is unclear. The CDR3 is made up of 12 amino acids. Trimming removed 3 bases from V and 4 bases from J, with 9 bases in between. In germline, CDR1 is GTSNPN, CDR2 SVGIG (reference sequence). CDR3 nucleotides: TGTGCCTGGAGCCTTAATCTCTATGGCTACACCTTC. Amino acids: CAWSLNLYGYTF.